The rows below give T cell receptor beta chains drawn from one sample of a study of PD-1 blockade in classical Hodgkin lymphoma. Profiled with immunoSEQ multiplex PCR; TCRdb holds only in-frame clones, not every one. The data show more than 60,000 clones, about 92% seen once. The source was peripheral blood mononuclear cells (PBMCs), collected at baseline. Receptors were obtained from a human donor with classical Hodgkin lymphoma. The CDR3 runs from the conserved cysteine through the conserved F or W. A D gene is named only where the DNA matches it firmly. The size field is filled for only some rows; it gives once, few, many or a size class.

abundance	v_gene	d_gene	j_gene	CDR3aa	CDR3nt
.	TRBV20-1	.	TRBJ2-1	CTGTAYNEQFF	TGCACAGGGACGGCCTACAATGAGCAGTTCTTC
once	TRBV19	.	TRBJ1-5	CASSMAPPNQPQHF	TGTGCCAGTAGTATGGCACCCCCCAATCAGCCCCAGCATTTT
once	TRBV18	.	TRBJ1-6	CASSPQFGDSPLHF	TGTGCCAGCTCACCCCAGTTCGGTGATTCACCCCTCCACTTT
.	TRBV7-7	.	TRBJ2-5	CASSFGRGLDFRGQETQYF	TGTGCCAGCAGCTTTGGTAGGGGATTGGATTTCAGGGGCCAAGAGACCCAGTACTTC
.	TRBV7-9	.	TRBJ2-2	CANRVTGELFF	TGTGCCAACAGGGTCACCGGGGAGCTGTTTTTT
.	TRBV18	TRBD1	TRBJ1-4	CASSRQGATNEKLFF	TGTGCCAGCTCAAGACAGGGGGCAACTAATGAAAAACTGTTTTTT
.	TRBV27	.	TRBJ1-1	CASNNFGHEAFF	TGTGCCAGCAACAATTTCGGACATGAAGCTTTCTTT
.	TRBV27	TRBD1	TRBJ1-1	CASSLGQGMMNTEAFF	TGTGCCAGCAGTTTGGGACAGGGGATGATGAACACTGAAGCTTTCTTT
.	TRBV4-1	.	TRBJ2-5	CASSQDRERTTQATQYF	TGCGCCAGCAGCCAAGATAGGGAGCGGACGACACAAGCGACCCAGTACTTC
.	TRBV28	TRBD2	TRBJ2-5	CASIPRGGLAGARETQYF	TGTGCCAGCATCCCTAGGGGGGGACTAGCGGGAGCTCGGGAGACCCAGTACTTC
.	TRBV6-6	.	TRBJ2-7	CASGVGGPGTYEQYF	TGTGCCAGCGGGGTAGGTGGGCCGGGAACCTACGAGCAGTACTTC
.	TRBV5-4	.	TRBJ2-3	CASSLARRGSTDTQYF	TGTGCCAGCAGCTTGGCCAGGCGGGGAAGCACAGATACGCAGTATTTT
.	TRBV19	.	TRBJ1-1	CASSILGRTEAFF	TGTGCCAGTAGTATCTTGGGACGTACTGAAGCTTTCTTT
.	TRBV19	.	TRBJ2-3	CASSQGEAADTQYF	TGTGCCAGTAGCCAGGGGGAGGCGGCAGATACGCAGTATTTT